This passage covers 2 T cell receptor beta chains from one sample sequenced in a study of blood T cell repertoires in COVID-19. TCRdb keeps only in-frame clones here, not all; method: immunoSEQ multiplex PCR. Of over 250,000 clones listed, around nine tenths are singletons. Material for sequencing was PBMCs or T cells enriched from blood (not recorded which). The receptors stem from a woman aged 55 to 70 in a cohort exposed to, infected with or recovered from COVID-19 (not recorded which).

The chain employs TRBV7-2 and TRBJ2-1; TRBD1 agrees at 7 bases. Germline loops: CDR1 SGHTA, CDR2 FQGNSA. Trimming cost V 7 bases and J 2 bases; bases outside gene matches: 5. The CDR3 has 14 residues. CDR3 in DNA: TGTGCCAGCATCAAGGACAGGACCTACAATGAGCAGTTCTTC. Protein: CASIKDRTYNEQFF. The full variable domain, with the rest looked up from reference TRBV7-2 and TRBJ2-1, is GAGVSQSPSNKVTEKGKDVELRCDPISGHTALYWYRQSLGQGLEFLIYFQGNSAPDKSGLPSDRFSAERTGGSVSTLTIQRTQQEDSAVYLCASIKDRTYNEQFFGPGTRLTVL.

The chain employs TRBV5-1 and TRBJ2-7, with 11 bases that match TRBD2. This CDR3 has 15 residues. V trimming: 0 bases; J trimming: 9 bases; junction bases outside the gene matches: 8. Germline V gene data show CDR1 as SGHRS and CDR2 as YFSETQ. The CDR3 is CASSLVFSGRAWQYF. The CDR3 bases are TGCGCCAGCAGCTTGGTCTTTAGCGGGAGGGCTTGGCAGTACTTC. Full variable domain (outside the CDR3, taken from reference TRBV5-1 and TRBJ2-7): KAGVTQTPRYLIKTRGQQVTLSCSPISGHRSVSWYQQTPGQGLQFLFEYFSETQRNKGNFPGRFSGRQFSNSRSEMNVSTLELGDSALYLCASSLVFSGRAWQYFGPGTRLTVT.